This TCR beta chain was sequenced during a study of T cell changes during pregnancy in multiple sclerosis. TCRdb keeps only in-frame clones here, not all; method: immunoSEQ multiplex PCR. The profile shows over 35,000 clones, 90% to 95% of them singletons. The TCR was taken from a female donor in good health, enrolled as a control in a pregnancy study. Sequencing used CD4+ T cells from peripheral blood mononuclear cells, obtained in the second trimester of pregnancy.

The CDR3 sequence is CAWSSGRGGRQPQHF. CDR3 in DNA: TGTGCCTGGAGTTCGGGGAGGGGTGGACGTCAGCCCCAGCATTTT. The genes are TRBV30 and TRBJ1-5, with D perhaps matching TRBD1 (5 bases). V was pared by 2 bases and J by 6 bases, with 17 bases between. CDR3 length: 15 residues. The germline CDR1 and CDR2 sequences are GTSNPN and SVGIG (reference sequence).